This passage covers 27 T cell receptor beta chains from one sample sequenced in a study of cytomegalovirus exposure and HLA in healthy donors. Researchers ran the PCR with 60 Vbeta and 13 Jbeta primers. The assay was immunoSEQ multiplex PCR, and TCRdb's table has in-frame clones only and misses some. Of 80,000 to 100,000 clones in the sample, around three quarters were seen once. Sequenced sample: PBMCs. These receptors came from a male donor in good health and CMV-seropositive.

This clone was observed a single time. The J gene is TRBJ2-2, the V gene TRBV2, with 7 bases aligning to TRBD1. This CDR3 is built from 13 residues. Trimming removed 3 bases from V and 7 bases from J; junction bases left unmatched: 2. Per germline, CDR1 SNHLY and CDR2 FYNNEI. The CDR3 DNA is TGTGCCAGCAGTGATCAGGGGGTCGGGGAGCTGTTTTTT. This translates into CASSDQGVGELFF.

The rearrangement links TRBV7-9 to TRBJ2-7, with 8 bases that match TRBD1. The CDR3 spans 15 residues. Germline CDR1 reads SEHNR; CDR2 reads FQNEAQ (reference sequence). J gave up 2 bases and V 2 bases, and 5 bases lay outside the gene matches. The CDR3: CASSLNGDRTYEQYF. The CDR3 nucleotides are TGTGCCAGCAGCTTAAATGGGGACAGGACCTACGAGCAGTACTTC.

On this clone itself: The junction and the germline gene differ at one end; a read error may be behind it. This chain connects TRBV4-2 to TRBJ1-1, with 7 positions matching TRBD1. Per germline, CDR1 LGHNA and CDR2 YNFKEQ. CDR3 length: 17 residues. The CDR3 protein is CGSSQEVEGASWTEAFF. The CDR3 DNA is TGTGGCAGCAGCCAAGAAGTGGAGGGGGCGTCTTGGACTGAAGCTTTCTTT.

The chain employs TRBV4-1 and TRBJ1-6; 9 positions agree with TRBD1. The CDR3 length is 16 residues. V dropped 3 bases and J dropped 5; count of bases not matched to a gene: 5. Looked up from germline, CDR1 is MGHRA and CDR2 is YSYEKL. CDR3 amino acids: CASSHYGTGNNSPLHF. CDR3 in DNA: TGCGCCAGCAGCCACTACGGGACAGGGAATAATTCACCCCTCCACTTT.

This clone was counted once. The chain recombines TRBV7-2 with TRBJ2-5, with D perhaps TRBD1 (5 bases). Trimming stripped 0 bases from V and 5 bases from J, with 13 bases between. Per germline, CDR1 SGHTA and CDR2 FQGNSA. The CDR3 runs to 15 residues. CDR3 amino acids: CASSLAQGEVETQYF. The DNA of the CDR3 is TGTGCCAGCAGCTTAGCTCAGGGTGAAGTGGAGACCCAGTACTTC.

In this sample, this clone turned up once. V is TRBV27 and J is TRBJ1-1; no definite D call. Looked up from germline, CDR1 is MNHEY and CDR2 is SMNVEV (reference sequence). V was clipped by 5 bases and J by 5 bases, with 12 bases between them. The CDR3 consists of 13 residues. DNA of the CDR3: TGTGCCAGCAGTCTAGGCGGGAGGACTGAAGCTTTCTTT. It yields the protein CASSLGGRTEAFF.

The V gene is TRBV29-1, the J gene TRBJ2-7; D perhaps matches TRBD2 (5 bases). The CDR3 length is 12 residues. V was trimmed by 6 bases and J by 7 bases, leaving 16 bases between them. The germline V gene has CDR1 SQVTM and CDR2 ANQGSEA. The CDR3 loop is CSVPGGPSEQYF. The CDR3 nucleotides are TGCAGCGTCCCCGGAGGACCCTCGGAGCAGTACTTC.

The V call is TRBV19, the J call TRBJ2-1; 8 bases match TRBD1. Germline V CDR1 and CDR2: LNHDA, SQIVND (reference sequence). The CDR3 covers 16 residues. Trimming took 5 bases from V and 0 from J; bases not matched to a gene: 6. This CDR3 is CASSGRQGSSYNEQFF. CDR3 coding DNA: TGTGCCAGTAGTGGTAGACAGGGGAGCTCCTACAATGAGCAGTTCTTC.

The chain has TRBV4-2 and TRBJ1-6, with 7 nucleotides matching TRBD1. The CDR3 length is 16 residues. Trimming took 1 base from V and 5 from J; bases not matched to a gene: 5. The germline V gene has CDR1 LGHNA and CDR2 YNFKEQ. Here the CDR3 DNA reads TGTGCCAGCAGCCAAGCGGGCCAGGGGGATAATTCACCCCTCCACTTT. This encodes CASSQAGQGDNSPLHF.

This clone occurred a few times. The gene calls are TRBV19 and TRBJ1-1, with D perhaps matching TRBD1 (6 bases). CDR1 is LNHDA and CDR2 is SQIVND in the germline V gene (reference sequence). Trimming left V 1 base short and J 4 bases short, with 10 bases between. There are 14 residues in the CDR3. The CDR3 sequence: CASSIGGHGTEAFF. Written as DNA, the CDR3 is TGTGCCAGTAGTATAGGGGGGCACGGCACTGAAGCTTTCTTT. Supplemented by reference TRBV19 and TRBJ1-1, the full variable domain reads DGGITQSPKYLFRKEGQNVTLSCEQNLNHDAMYWYRQDPGQGLRLIYYSQIVNDFQKGDIAEGYSVSREKKESFPLTVTSAQKNPTAFYLCASSIGGHGTEAFFGQGTRLTVV.

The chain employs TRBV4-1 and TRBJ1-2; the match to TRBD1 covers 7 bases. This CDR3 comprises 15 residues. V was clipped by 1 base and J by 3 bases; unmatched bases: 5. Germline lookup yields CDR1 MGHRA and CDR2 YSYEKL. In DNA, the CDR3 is TGCGCCAGCAGCCAAGTTATAGACAGGGACTATGGCTACACCTTC. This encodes CASSQVIDRDYGYTF.

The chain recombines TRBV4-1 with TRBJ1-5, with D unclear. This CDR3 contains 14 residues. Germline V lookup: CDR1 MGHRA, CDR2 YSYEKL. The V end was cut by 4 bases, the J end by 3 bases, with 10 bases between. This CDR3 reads CASSPRRINQPQHF. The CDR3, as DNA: TGCGCCAGCAGCCCCAGGCGAATCAATCAGCCCCAGCATTTT.

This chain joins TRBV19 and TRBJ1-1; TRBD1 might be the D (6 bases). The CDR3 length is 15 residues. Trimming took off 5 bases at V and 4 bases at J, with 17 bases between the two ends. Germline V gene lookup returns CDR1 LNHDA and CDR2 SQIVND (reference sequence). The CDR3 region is CASSPVLQGSTEAFF. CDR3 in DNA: TGTGCCAGTAGTCCAGTCCTACAGGGCTCCACTGAAGCTTTCTTT.

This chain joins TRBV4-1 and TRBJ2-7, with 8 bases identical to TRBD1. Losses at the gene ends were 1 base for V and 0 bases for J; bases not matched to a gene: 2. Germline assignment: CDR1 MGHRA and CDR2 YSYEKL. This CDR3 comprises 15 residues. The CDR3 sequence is CASSQGGQGSYEQYF. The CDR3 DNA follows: TGCGCCAGCAGCCAAGGCGGACAGGGCTCCTACGAGCAGTACTTC.

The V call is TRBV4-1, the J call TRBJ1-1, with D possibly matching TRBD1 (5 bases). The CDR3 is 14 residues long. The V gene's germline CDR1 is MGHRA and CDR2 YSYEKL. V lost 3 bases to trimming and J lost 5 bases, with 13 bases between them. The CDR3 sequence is CASSQVGAGTEAFF. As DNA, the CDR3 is TGCGCCAGCAGCCAGGTAGGGGCGGGGACTGAAGCTTTCTTT.

In nucleotides, the CDR3 is TGTGCCAGTAAACCCGGGACAGGGGCAATCTATGGCTACACCTTC. This gives the protein CASKPGTGAIYGYTF. V and J are TRBV19 and TRBJ1-2; 10 bases are shared with TRBD1. This CDR3 has 15 residues. Germline CDR1 reads LNHDA; CDR2 reads SQIVND (reference sequence). The ends lost 7 bases at V and 4 bases at J; junction bases unmatched: 9.

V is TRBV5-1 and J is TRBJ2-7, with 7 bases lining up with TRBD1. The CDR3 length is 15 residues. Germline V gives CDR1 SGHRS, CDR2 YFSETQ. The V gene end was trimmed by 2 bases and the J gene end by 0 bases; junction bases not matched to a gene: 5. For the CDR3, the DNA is TGCGCCAGCAGCTTTGGACAGGCGCCCTCCTACGAGCAGTACTTC. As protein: CASSFGQAPSYEQYF.

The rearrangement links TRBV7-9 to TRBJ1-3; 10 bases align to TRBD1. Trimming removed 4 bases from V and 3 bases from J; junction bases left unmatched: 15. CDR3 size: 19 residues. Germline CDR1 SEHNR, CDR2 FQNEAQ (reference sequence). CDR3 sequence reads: CASSSTRDRGTLSGNTIYF. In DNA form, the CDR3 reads TGTGCCAGCAGCTCTACTCGGGACAGGGGAACTTTAAGTGGAAACACCATATATTTT.

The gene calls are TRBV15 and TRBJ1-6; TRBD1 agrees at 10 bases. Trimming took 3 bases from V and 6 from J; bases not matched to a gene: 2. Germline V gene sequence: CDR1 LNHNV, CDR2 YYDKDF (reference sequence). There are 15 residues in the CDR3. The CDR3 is CATSSGTGVNSPLHF. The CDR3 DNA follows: TGTGCCACCAGCAGTGGGACAGGGGTTAATTCACCCCTCCACTTT.

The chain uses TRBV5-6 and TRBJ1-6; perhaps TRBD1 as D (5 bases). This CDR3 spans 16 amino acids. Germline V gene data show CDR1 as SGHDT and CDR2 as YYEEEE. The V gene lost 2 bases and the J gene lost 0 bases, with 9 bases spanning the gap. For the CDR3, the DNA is TGTGCCAGCAGCTTAATGACAGACTCCTATAATTCACCCCTCCACTTT. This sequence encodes CASSLMTDSYNSPLHF.

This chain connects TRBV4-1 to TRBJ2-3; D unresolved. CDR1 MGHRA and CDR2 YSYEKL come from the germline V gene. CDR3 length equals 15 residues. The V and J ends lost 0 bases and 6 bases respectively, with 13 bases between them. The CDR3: CASSQESRVGDTQYF. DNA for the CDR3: TGCGCCAGCAGCCAAGAGTCCCGGGTTGGGGATACGCAGTATTTT.

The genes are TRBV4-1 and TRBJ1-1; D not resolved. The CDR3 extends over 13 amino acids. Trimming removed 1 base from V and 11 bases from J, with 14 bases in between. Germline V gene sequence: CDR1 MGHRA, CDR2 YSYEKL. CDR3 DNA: TGCGCCAGCAGCCAAGGCTCCCGGGGTTGGGCTTTCTTT. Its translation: CASSQGSRGWAFF.

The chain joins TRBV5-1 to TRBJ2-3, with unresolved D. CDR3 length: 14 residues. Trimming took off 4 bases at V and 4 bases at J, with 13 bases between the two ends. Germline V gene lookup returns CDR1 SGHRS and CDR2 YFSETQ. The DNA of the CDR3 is TGCGCCAGCAGCCCCCGGAGCTTAGCAGATACGCAGTATTTT. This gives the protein CASSPRSLADTQYF.

CDR3 in amino acids: CASSPYSQGNYGYTF. In DNA form, the CDR3 reads TGTGCCAGCAGCCCCTATAGTCAGGGGAACTATGGCTACACCTTC. The genes are TRBV7-2 and TRBJ1-2, with D perhaps matching TRBD1 (6 bases). Germline-derived CDR1 and CDR2 are SGHTA and FQGNSA. This CDR3 is 15 amino acids long. V lost 5 bases and J 2 bases, leaving 15 bases between the germline ends. Filled out from reference TRBV7-2 and TRBJ1-2, the complete variable domain reads GAGVSQSPSNKVTEKGKDVELRCDPISGHTALYWYRQSLGQGLEFLIYFQGNSAPDKSGLPSDRFSAERTGGSVSTLTIQRTQQEDSAVYLCASSPYSQGNYGYTFGSGTRLTVV.

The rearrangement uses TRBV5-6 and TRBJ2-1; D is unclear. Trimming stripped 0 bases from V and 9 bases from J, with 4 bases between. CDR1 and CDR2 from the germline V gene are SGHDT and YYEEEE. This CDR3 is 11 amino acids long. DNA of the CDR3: TGTGCCAGCAGCTTGGTGAGTGAGCAGTTCTTC. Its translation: CASSLVSEQFF.

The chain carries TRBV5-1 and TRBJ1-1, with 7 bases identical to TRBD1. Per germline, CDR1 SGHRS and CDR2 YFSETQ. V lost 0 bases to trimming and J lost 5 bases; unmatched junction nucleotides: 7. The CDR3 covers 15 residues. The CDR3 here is CASSLDAGGRTEAFF. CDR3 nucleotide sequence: TGCGCCAGCAGCTTGGATGCAGGGGGGCGGACTGAAGCTTTCTTT.

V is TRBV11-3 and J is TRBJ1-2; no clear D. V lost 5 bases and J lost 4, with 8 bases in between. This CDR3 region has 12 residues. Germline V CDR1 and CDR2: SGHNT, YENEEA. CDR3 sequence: CASSRGSYGYTF. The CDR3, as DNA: TGTGCCAGCAGCCGGGGAAGCTATGGCTACACCTTC. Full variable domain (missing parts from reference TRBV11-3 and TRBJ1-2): EAGVVQSPRYKIIEKKQPVAFWCNPISGHNTLYWYLQNLGQGPELLIRYENEEAVDDSQLPKDRFSAERLKGVDSTLKIQPAELGDSAVYLCASSRGSYGYTFGSGTRLTVV.